This T cell receptor (beta chain) came from a study of T cell repertoires in cytomegalovirus infection. Details on this clonotype: The antigen remains unidentified.

After removal of 6 bases from V and 5 bases from J, the junction contained 9 bases not matched to a gene. This CDR3 contains 15 residues. TCRdb processed the reads anew with MiXCR; each CDR3 protein has one entry. Of about 920,000 distinct CDR3 sequences in the sample, roughly 30% were seen once. The TCR was taken from a human donor in good health (CMV status not recorded). Some clones in this sample may be carry-over from other donors' samples. The sample was cultured CD8+ T cells from PBMCs, taken from culture after CMV antigen stimulation. The rearrangement uses TRBV12-3 or TRBV12-4 and TRBJ1-2, with TRBD1 matching over 10 bases. CDR3 DNA sequence: TGTGCCAGCAGATCCGGGACAGGGGTCGGGTATGGCTACACCTTC. It yields the protein CASRSGTGVGYGYTF.